This record looks at one T cell receptor (beta chain) sequence and its context. The germline V gene encodes CDR1 SGHRS and CDR2 YFSETQ. This CDR3 has 16 residues. V gave up 2 bases and J gave up 7 bases; unmatched junction bases: 10. This sample is part of a study of T-cell reconstitution after alpha-beta-depleted transplantation in children. TCRbeta library preparation incorporated unique molecular identifiers. From the PCR reads, TCRdb called clonotypes with MiXCR, one entry per CDR3 protein. The profile shows approximately 510,000 distinct CDR3 sequences, 15% to 20% of them singletons. This clonotype was obtained from a human donor who donated a stem cell graft to a child with acute lymphoblastic leukemia. The chain links TRBV5-1 to TRBJ2-1, with 9 bases that match TRBD2. The sequences come from PBMCs from the stem cell graft donor, collected from the stem cell graft. CDR3 residues: CASSFVAGDPRNEQFF. DNA of the CDR3: TGCGCCAGCAGCTTTGTAGCGGGAGACCCACGGAATGAGCAGTTCTTC.